Listed here are 30 T cell receptor beta chains from one sample, sequenced in a study of CD8 T cells in ankylosing spondylitis. MiXCR was run by TCRdb on the 5' RACE reads, yielding one entry per CDR3 protein. Of 200,000 to 300,000 distinct CDR3 sequences listed, around 9.1% are singletons. Sequences were obtained from blood, either unsorted or a sorted T cell fraction (not recorded which). These receptors all stem from a male donor with ankylosing spondylitis or in good health (not recorded which).

This clonotype has only a few counts. This chain connects TRBV5-5 to TRBJ2-4; 8 bases are shared with TRBD1. V shed 3 bases and J 8 bases; nucleotides not matched to a gene: 7. CDR1 is SGHKS, CDR2 YYEKEE, per germline (reference sequence). The CDR3 totals 14 residues. The CDR3: CASSSDRGGYIQYF. DNA of the CDR3: TGTGCCAGCAGCTCAGACAGGGGCGGGTACATTCAGTACTTC. Combining the CDR3 with reference TRBV5-5 and TRBJ2-4 gives the whole variable domain DAGVTQSPTHLIKTRGQQVTLRCSPISGHKSVSWYQQVLGQGPQFIFQYYEKEERGRGNFPDRFSARQFPNYSSELNVNALLLGDSALYLCASSSDRGGYIQYFGAGTRLSVL.

In this sample, this clonotype turned up many times. The V and J genes are TRBV27 and TRBJ1-5; D gene unclear. This CDR3 is built from 15 residues. Trimming cost V 3 bases and J 6 bases, with 15 bases left between them. Germline values: CDR1 MNHEY, CDR2 SMNVEV (reference sequence). Here the CDR3 DNA reads TGTGCCAGCAGTTTTCGTGGAAAGGAGGGTCAGCCCCAGCATTTT. It translates to CASSFRGKEGQPQHF.

This clonotype came up a few times. The genes are TRBV5-6 and TRBJ2-7; D is possibly TRBD2 (5 bases). Germline V lookup: CDR1 SGHDT, CDR2 YYEEEE. There are 14 residues in the CDR3. Trimming shortened V by 6 bases and J by 2 bases, and 15 bases separated the two germline ends. CDR3 loop: CASTLWRRPYEQYF. In DNA form, the CDR3 reads TGTGCCAGCACCCTCTGGAGGCGCCCCTACGAGCAGTACTTC. Variable domain in full (rest from reference TRBV5-6 and TRBJ2-7): DAGVTQSPTHLIKTRGQQVTLRCSPKSGHDTVSWYQQALGQGPQFIFQYYEEEERQRGNFPDRFSGHQFPNYSSELNVNALLLGDSALYLCASTLWRRPYEQYFGPGTRLTVT.

This clonotype has a handful of counts. V usage is TRBV5-6 and J usage is TRBJ1-5, with 8 bases identical to TRBD1. This CDR3 spans 13 amino acids. The V segment lost 2 bases and the J segment 6 bases; nucleotides outside the gene matches: 1. The germline gives CDR1 SGHDT, CDR2 YYEEEE. The DNA of the CDR3 is TGTGCCAGCAGCTTCCAGGGGGCTCAGCCCCAGCATTTT. Residues: CASSFQGAQPQHF.

The sample holds many counts of this clonotype. The CDR3 protein is CASSLTSRNSPLHF. The CDR3 coding sequence is TGTGCCAGCAGCTTAACCAGTAGGAATTCACCCCTCCACTTT. V and J are TRBV7-3 and TRBJ1-6; no firm D call. CDR1 and CDR2 (germline): SGHTA, FQGTGA. V was shortened by 0 bases and J by 7 bases, with 7 bases between the two germline ends. The CDR3 totals 14 residues. Full variable domain (rest looked up from reference TRBV7-3 and TRBJ1-6): GAGVSQTPSNKVTEKGKYVELRCDPISGHTALYWYRQSLGQGPEFLIYFQGTGAADDSGLPNDRFFAVRPEGSVSTLKIQRTERGDSAVYLCASSLTSRNSPLHFGNGTRLTVT.

This clonotype has at least ten counts. The chain links TRBV18 to TRBJ2-4; D is uncertain. The CDR3 is 15 amino acids. The germline V and J ends were trimmed by 0 bases and 1 base, with 7 bases remaining between them. Per the germline V gene, CDR1 is KGHSH and CDR2 is LQKENI. For the CDR3, the DNA is TGTGCCAGCTCACCACCGATGAAGGCCAAAAACATTCAGTACTTC. Protein sequence: CASSPPMKAKNIQYF. Looking up the rest from reference TRBV18 and TRBJ2-4 gives the full variable domain: NAGVMQNPRHLVRRRGQEARLRCSPMKGHSHVYWYRQLPEEGLKFMVYLQKENIIDESGMPKERFSAEFPKEGPSILRIQQVVRGDSAAYFCASSPPMKAKNIQYFGAGTRLSVL.

This clonotype was counted ten times or more. The CDR3 region has the DNA TGTGCCAGCACCTCGGGCGGGTTTAGCTCCTACGAGCAGTACTTC. Its protein is CASTSGGFSSYEQYF. This chain connects TRBV28 to TRBJ2-7, with a weak D call TRBD2 (5 bases). Trimming pared 7 bases from V and 0 bases from J, leaving 16 bases between. Per the germline V gene, CDR1 is MDHEN and CDR2 is SYDVKM. The CDR3 loop spans 15 amino acids.

At least ten counts were recorded for this clonotype. The gene calls are TRBV29-1 and TRBJ1-1; 7 positions agree with TRBD1. J lost 4 bases, V lost 6 bases, and 5 bases had no gene match. This CDR3 is built from 12 residues. Per germline, CDR1 SQVTM and CDR2 ANQGSEA. CDR3 DNA: TGCAGCGTCCAGGGGGTTGGCACTGAAGCTTTCTTT. It encodes CSVQGVGTEAFF.

This clonotype was seen at least ten times. This chain connects TRBV7-2 to TRBJ2-5; tentative D call: TRBD2 (5 bases). Trimming removed 0 bases from V and 5 bases from J, with 13 bases in between. Germline assignment: CDR1 SGHTA and CDR2 FQGNSA. CDR3 length equals 15 residues. In nucleotides, the CDR3 is TGTGCCAGCAGCTTAGCCGGTCTAGCTGGGGAGACCCAGTACTTC. It translates to CASSLAGLAGETQYF.

This clonotype has a count of ten or more. The chain couples TRBV29-1 to TRBJ1-2; D gene unclear. V lost 7 bases and J 4 bases, leaving 22 bases between the germline ends. Germline V gene sequence: CDR1 SQVTM, CDR2 ANQGSEA. This CDR3 spans 15 amino acids. The CDR3 nucleotides read TGCAGCGCCATACCCGAAAACAGCAACTTCTATGGCTACACCTTC. This encodes CSAIPENSNFYGYTF.

On this clonotype itself: Just one base apart from a much larger clone, this may be a read error. The chain links TRBV7-6 to TRBJ2-1; TRBD1 is a possible D gene (5 bases). V shed 3 bases and J shed 4 bases, with 13 bases lying between them. CDR1 and CDR2 (germline): SGHVS, FNYEAQ. This CDR3 spans 15 amino acids. The CDR3 reads CASSLTESLYNEQFF. CDR3 nucleotide sequence: TGTGCCAGCAGCTTGACAGAGTCCCTGTACAATGAGCAGTTCTTC.

This clonotype came up many times. J is TRBJ2-6 and V is TRBV11-1, with D unclear. The CDR3 runs to 13 residues. Between the trimmed V and J ends, which lost 5 bases and 3 bases, there was a span of 5 bases. CDR1 SGHAT and CDR2 FQDESV come from the germline V gene (reference sequence). The CDR3 sequence: CASSQRGANVLTF. CDR3 coding DNA: TGTGCCAGCAGCCAGCGTGGGGCCAACGTCCTGACTTTC.

This clonotype was recorded many times. V and J are TRBV20-1 and TRBJ1-2; the D is unclear. The germline gives CDR1 DFQATT, CDR2 SNEGSKA (reference sequence). With 2 bases removed from V and 2 bases from J, the gap between germline ends came to 9 bases. There are 13 residues in the CDR3. CDR3 nucleotides: TGCAGTGCTAGACCTCATCAGAACTATGGCTACACCTTC. Its translation: CSARPHQNYGYTF.

This clonotype was seen only a few times. The chain couples TRBV5-5 to TRBJ1-1; TRBD1 matches at 7 bases. CDR3 length equals 15 residues. Germline CDR1 and CDR2: SGHKS and YYEKEE (reference sequence). V trimming: 3 bases; J trimming: 2 bases; junction bases outside the gene matches: 7. The CDR3 DNA is TGTGCCAGCAGCTCTGAGGGGACAGCCAACACTGAAGCTTTCTTT. Translation: CASSSEGTANTEAFF.

This clonotype has at least ten counts. V usage is TRBV7-2 and J usage is TRBJ1-2; D is ambiguous. The CDR3 has 15 residues. V was cut by 4 bases and J by 4 bases, with 16 bases left in between. Germline V gene data show CDR1 as SGHTA and CDR2 as FQGNSA. The CDR3: CASSSPPLIGYGYTF. The CDR3 region has the DNA TGTGCCAGCAGCTCTCCACCCCTTATCGGCTATGGCTACACCTTC.

Many counts were recorded for this clonotype. The J gene is TRBJ2-1, the V gene TRBV5-5; the match to TRBD1 covers 9 bases. V dropped 3 bases and J dropped 3; count of bases not matched to a gene: 4. This CDR3 has 15 amino acids. Germline V gene data show CDR1 as SGHKS and CDR2 as YYEKEE (reference sequence). CDR3 sequence: CASSSGQGNYNEQFF. CDR3 coding DNA: TGTGCCAGCAGCTCCGGACAGGGGAACTACAATGAGCAGTTCTTC. Using reference TRBV5-5 and TRBJ2-1 for the parts outside the CDR3, the full variable domain is DAGVTQSPTHLIKTRGQQVTLRCSPISGHKSVSWYQQVLGQGPQFIFQYYEKEERGRGNFPDRFSARQFPNYSSELNVNALLLGDSALYLCASSSGQGNYNEQFFGPGTRLTVL.

This clonotype was recorded a few times. The chain links TRBV5-1 to TRBJ2-7; a weak D match, TRBD1 (7 bases). The CDR3 is 15 residues long. CDR1 is SGHRS, CDR2 YFSETQ, per germline. V gave up 3 bases and J gave up 4 bases, with 17 bases separating them. As DNA, the CDR3 is TGCGCCAGCAGCTGGCGGGACAGTAACCCTTACGAGCAGTACTTC. Protein sequence: CASSWRDSNPYEQYF.

This clonotype was detected many times. The chain links TRBV2 to TRBJ1-5; D not certain. Germline assignment: CDR1 SNHLY and CDR2 FYNNEI. V gave up 7 bases and J gave up 0 bases, with 7 bases separating them. The CDR3 is made up of 13 amino acids. The CDR3 loop reads CASTPYSNQPQHF. Written as DNA, the CDR3 is TGTGCCAGCACCCCCTATAGCAATCAGCCCCAGCATTTT.

This clonotype was seen many times. The V call is TRBV5-1, the J call TRBJ2-3; D gene unclear. Trimming took off 4 bases at V and 6 bases at J, with 12 bases between the two ends. This CDR3 spans 13 amino acids. Germline assignment: CDR1 SGHRS and CDR2 YFSETQ. The CDR3 loop reads CASSIRAVDTQYF. CDR3 nucleotides: TGCGCCAGCAGCATCCGGGCGGTGGATACGCAGTATTTT.

The chain recombines TRBV15 with TRBJ2-1, with D perhaps TRBD2 (6 bases). The CDR3 length is 17 residues. The germline V and J ends were trimmed by 0 bases and 6 bases, with 18 bases remaining between them. The germline gives CDR1 LNHNV, CDR2 YYDKDF (reference sequence). In nucleotides, the CDR3 is TGTGCCACCAGCAGAGATATTGGGACTCAACTCCCCAATGAGCAGTTCTTC. Amino acids: CATSRDIGTQLPNEQFF.

This clonotype came up many times. The V gene is TRBV7-8, the J gene TRBJ1-6; possible D gene TRBD1, 5 bases. This CDR3 is built from 15 residues. V gave up 3 bases and J gave up 7 bases, with 13 bases separating them. Germline CDR1 is SGHVS and CDR2 is FQNEAQ. CDR3 sequence reads: CASSFTLEGNSPLHF. CDR3 DNA sequence: TGTGCCAGCAGCTTTACCCTCGAGGGGAATTCACCCCTCCACTTT.

The sample holds many counts of this clonotype. The chain recombines TRBV18 with TRBJ2-4; no clear D. Trimming shortened V by 6 bases and J by 6 bases, and 18 bases separated the two germline ends. This CDR3 is built from 15 residues. Germline assignment: CDR1 KGHSH and CDR2 LQKENI. CDR3: CASSPGMAVGNIQYF. The CDR3, as DNA: TGTGCCAGCTCCCCGGGCATGGCAGTAGGAAACATTCAGTACTTC.

This clonotype was detected many times. V usage is TRBV19 and J usage is TRBJ2-2, with D maybe TRBD2 (5 bases). Between the trimmed V and J ends, which lost 6 bases and 6 bases, there was a span of 17 bases. This CDR3 is 15 amino acids long. Germline assignment: CDR1 LNHDA and CDR2 SQIVND (reference sequence). In DNA form, the CDR3 reads TGTGCCAGTAGGAACCTCCCGTCCGGGGCCGGGGAGCTGTTTTTT. It yields the protein CASRNLPSGAGELFF.

There are many counts of this clonotype. The genes are TRBV11-1 and TRBJ1-1; 10 bases are a match to TRBD1. With 5 bases clipped from V and 2 bases from J, the junction kept 14 bases outside the gene matches. The CDR3 has 18 residues. Germline lookup yields CDR1 SGHAT and CDR2 FQDESV (reference sequence). DNA of the CDR3: TGTGCCAGCAGCCCCTACCCCGGGGGACAGGGGAGAAACACTGAAGCTTTCTTT. Its protein is CASSPYPGGQGRNTEAFF. Full variable domain (missing parts from reference TRBV11-1 and TRBJ1-1): EAEVAQSPRYKITEKSQAVAFWCDPISGHATLYWYRQILGQGPELLVQFQDESVVDDSQLPKDRFSAERLKGVDSTLKIQPAELGDSAMYLCASSPYPGGQGRNTEAFFGQGTRLTVV.

This clonotype was recorded at least ten times. CDR3 region: CASSQGDWVTDTQYF. The CDR3 bases are TGTGCCAGCAGTCAAGGGGACTGGGTCACAGATACGCAGTATTTT. V gene TRBV12-3 or TRBV12-4 combines with J gene TRBJ2-3, with D perhaps TRBD2 (6 bases). The V gene lost 5 bases and the J gene lost 2 bases, with 14 bases spanning the gap. The CDR3 sequence is 15 residues long.

Turning to this clonotype: With a much larger clone just one base away, this may be a read error. The chain couples TRBV6-4 to TRBJ2-1, with TRBD2 identical over 9 bases. This CDR3 is built from 15 residues. Germline-derived CDR1 and CDR2 are MRHNA and SNTAGT. J lost 5 bases, V lost 7 bases, and 9 bases had no gene match. This CDR3 is CASTRSSGENNEQFF. DNA for the CDR3: TGTGCCAGCACTAGGTCTAGCGGGGAAAACAATGAGCAGTTCTTC.

This clonotype was observed a few times. This sequence joins TRBV12-3 or TRBV12-4 and TRBJ1-2; D is uncertain. V shed 7 bases and J shed 0 bases, with 12 bases lying between them. CDR3 length: 14 amino acids. The CDR3 protein is CASKMAASNYGYTF. The CDR3 region has the DNA TGTGCCAGCAAAATGGCGGCCTCTAACTATGGCTACACCTTC.

The table lists this clonotype with many counts. The chain carries TRBV6-4 and TRBJ1-1; 7 nucleotides align to TRBD1. This CDR3 is 14 amino acids long. The germline CDR1 and CDR2 sequences are MRHNA and SNTAGT. Trimming at V came to 5 bases and at J to 0 bases, leaving 3 bases not matched to a gene. The CDR3 loop reads CASSPGGVNTEAFF. The CDR3 DNA sequence: TGTGCCAGCAGTCCAGGGGGGGTGAACACTGAAGCTTTCTTT.

This clonotype was seen at least ten times. V is TRBV2 and J is TRBJ2-7, with D perhaps TRBD2 (6 bases). The CDR3 is 14 residues long. Trimming shortened V by 4 bases and J by 0 bases, and 10 bases separated the two germline ends. CDR1 is SNHLY and CDR2 is FYNNEI in the germline V gene. The chain's CDR3 is CASSGLEGSYEQYF. The CDR3 coding sequence is TGTGCCAGCAGTGGGTTGGAGGGCTCCTACGAGCAGTACTTC. The whole variable domain, filled in from reference TRBV2 and TRBJ2-7, reads EPEVTQTPSHQVTQMGQEVILRCVPISNHLYFYWYRQILGQKVEFLVSFYNNEISEKSEIFDDQFSVERPDGSNFTLKIRSTKLEDSAMYFCASSGLEGSYEQYFGPGTRLTVT.

With regard to this clonotype: One base away lies a much larger clone, so this may be a sequencing read error. CDR3 protein: CASSVRGPAEALF. The CDR3 DNA sequence: TGCGCCAGCAGCGTCCGGGGCCCGGCTGAAGCTCTCTTT. The chain has TRBV5-1 and TRBJ1-1, with D possibly matching TRBD1 (5 bases). CDR1 is SGHRS, CDR2 YFSETQ, per germline. There are 13 residues in the CDR3.